This entry lists 30 T cell receptor beta chains sequenced from one sample in a study of monozygotic twins with inflammatory bowel disease. TCRdb reanalyzed the 5' RACE reads, giving one entry per CDR3 protein sequence and no DNA. This sample contains 140,000 to 150,000 distinct CDR3 sequences. Sequencing used blood. These receptor sequences come from a human donor with ulcerative colitis or Crohn's disease, or a healthy co-twin of an affected twin (not recorded which).

The chain couples TRBV4-2 to TRBJ2-7; TCRdb designates TRBD1, a call that cannot be tested without DNA. The CDR3 is 16 residues long. Germline lookup yields CDR1 LGHNA and CDR2 YNFKEQ. CDR3 sequence: CASSQAGLASPYEQYF.

V usage is TRBV6-1 and J usage is TRBJ1-2; the TRBD1 assignment by TCRdb is unverifiable without DNA. CDR3 length equals 14 residues. Germline loops: CDR1 MNHNS, CDR2 SASEGT. Here the CDR3 reads CASSPTGVNYGYTF.

This chain joins TRBV20-1 and TRBJ2-3; TCRdb's assignment of TRBD1 cannot be checked, as there is no DNA. CDR1 is DFQATT and CDR2 is SNEGSKA in the germline V gene (reference sequence). The CDR3 spans 13 residues. The CDR3 spells CSALPRQGNTQYF.

The gene calls are TRBV10-3 and TRBJ2-1; without DNA, the TCRdb call of TRBD2 cannot be checked. Germline values: CDR1 ENHRY, CDR2 SYGVKD. The CDR3 is 18 amino acids. This chain's CDR3 is CAISEVSGRGNTYNEQFF.

The gene calls are TRBV5-1 and TRBJ2-2; TCRdb's D call of TRBD1 is untestable without DNA. CDR1 and CDR2 from the germline V gene are SGHRS and YFSETQ. This CDR3 comprises 15 residues. CDR3 sequence: CASTLGSPTDGELFF.

The chain is built from TRBV10-3 and TRBJ2-5; no DNA is available, so the TRBD2 call from TCRdb remains unchecked. The CDR3 sequence is 14 residues long. Germline CDR1 and CDR2: ENHRY and SYGVKD. CDR3 sequence: CASGLAGLQETQYF.

The chain carries TRBV20-1 and TRBJ1-1. This CDR3 comprises 12 residues. Germline V gene lookup returns CDR1 DFQATT and CDR2 SNEGSKA (reference sequence). This chain's CDR3 is CSARKGNTEAFF.

The chain employs TRBV29-1 and TRBJ2-1; as DNA is missing, the TRBD2 call by TCRdb cannot be tested. This CDR3 contains 14 residues. CDR1 is SQVTM and CDR2 is ANQGSEA in the germline V gene. CDR3 region: CSVTLADARNEQFF.

The genes are TRBV5-4 and TRBJ1-5; the TRBD1 assignment by TCRdb is unverifiable without DNA. The V gene's germline CDR1 is SGHNT and CDR2 YYREEE (reference sequence). CDR3 length: 16 amino acids. The CDR3 is CASSPKEGQGDQPQHF.

V usage is TRBV20-1 and J usage is TRBJ2-7; lacking DNA, the TRBD2 call made by TCRdb goes unchecked. The length of the CDR3 is 13 residues. Germline V gene data show CDR1 as DFQATT and CDR2 as SNEGSKA (reference sequence). CDR3 residues: CSATGTQLHEQYF.

The chain joins TRBV6-1 to TRBJ1-5; TCRdb's D gene call, TRBD1, goes unchecked for lack of DNA. The germline V gene has CDR1 MNHNS and CDR2 SASEGT. This CDR3 is 15 amino acids long. CDR3 sequence: CASSKRDTSNQPQHF.

The J gene is TRBJ2-1, the V gene TRBV12-3 or TRBV12-4; with no DNA, the TCRdb D assignment of TRBD2 cannot be verified. The CDR3 sequence is 16 residues long. CDR3 in amino acids: CASRPGGTSGRNEQFF.

The V call is TRBV20-1, the J call TRBJ2-1; TCRdb outputs TRBD1, but without DNA this stays unchecked. Germline V gives CDR1 DFQATT, CDR2 SNEGSKA (reference sequence). The CDR3 loop spans 12 amino acids. CDR3 region: CSAPGKYNEQFF.

The chain links TRBV12-3 or TRBV12-4 to TRBJ1-1. The CDR3 extends over 13 amino acids. CDR3 sequence reads: CASSFSVDTEAFF.

This chain links TRBV18 with TRBJ2-2; TCRdb lists TRBD2, though no DNA is available to test this call. In germline, CDR1 is KGHSH, CDR2 LQKENI. The CDR3 is 15 amino acids. This CDR3 is CASSETSSNTGELFF.

The rearrangement joins TRBV4-3 to TRBJ1-2. This CDR3 region has 14 residues. Per germline, CDR1 LGHNA and CDR2 YSLEER. The CDR3 spells CASSQDTREGGYTF.

The rearrangement links TRBV5-1 to TRBJ1-5; TCRdb reports TRBD1, a call that lacks DNA to check it against. CDR3 length equals 15 residues. Looked up from germline, CDR1 is SGHRS and CDR2 is YFSETQ. The CDR3 loop reads CASSWGGTGDQPQHF.

The rearrangement uses TRBV5-1 and TRBJ2-5. The CDR3 has 14 residues. Germline loops: CDR1 SGHRS, CDR2 YFSETQ. The CDR3 sequence: CASSLTIPQETQYF.

This chain joins TRBV9 and TRBJ2-3; TCRdb's D call, TRBD2, is unchecked because there is no DNA. CDR3 length equals 16 residues. Germline V lookup: CDR1 SGDLS, CDR2 YYNGEE. The CDR3 protein is CASSFGTSGMGNTQYF.

The rearrangement links TRBV28 to TRBJ1-6; TCRdb's D gene call, TRBD1, goes unchecked for lack of DNA. The germline gives CDR1 MDHEN, CDR2 SYDVKM. The CDR3 totals 15 residues. CDR3 residues: CASTTAGQGPMALHF.

The J gene is TRBJ2-3, the V gene TRBV6-5. Germline V gives CDR1 MNHEY, CDR2 SVGAGI. This CDR3 has 14 amino acids. The CDR3 loop reads CASSYWSGADTQYF.

This chain uses TRBV19 with TRBJ2-1; the D call of TRBD2 rests on TCRdb alone, since no DNA is present to check it. This CDR3 is 13 amino acids long. The V gene's germline CDR1 is LNHDA and CDR2 SQIVND (reference sequence). CDR3 sequence reads: CASSNLADNEQFF.

This chain links TRBV11-2 with TRBJ1-6; checking the TCRdb D call of TRBD1 is not possible without DNA. This CDR3 is 15 amino acids long. The V gene's germline CDR1 is SGHAT and CDR2 FQNNGV. CDR3 protein: CASSLVDGTNSPLHF.

V usage is TRBV11-3 and J usage is TRBJ2-3; as DNA is missing, the TRBD1 call by TCRdb cannot be tested. The CDR3 spans 16 residues. CDR1 SGHNT and CDR2 YENEEA come from the germline V gene. The CDR3 is CASSPGQGGLPDTQYF.

The rearrangement uses TRBV7-2 and TRBJ2-7; the TCRdb call, TRBD1, lacks DNA for checking. Germline V CDR1 and CDR2: SGHTA, FQGNSA. The length of the CDR3 is 15 residues. This chain's CDR3 is CASSPRQESSYEQYF.

The chain links TRBV28 to TRBJ2-7; with no DNA, the TCRdb D assignment of TRBD1 cannot be verified. The CDR3 spans 13 residues. Germline V gives CDR1 MDHEN, CDR2 SYDVKM. CDR3 amino acids: CATTGTGFYEQYF.

CDR3 protein: CSARDHGQGLYNEQFF. The genes are TRBV20-1 and TRBJ2-1. Germline assignment: CDR1 DFQATT and CDR2 SNEGSKA (reference sequence). The CDR3 has 16 amino acids.

The chain uses TRBV7-9 and TRBJ2-1; TCRdb calls TRBD2, which cannot be checked without DNA. Germline loops: CDR1 SEHNR, CDR2 FQNEAQ (reference sequence). This CDR3 region has 16 residues. CDR3 residues: CASSLLAGDSYNEQFF.

The CDR3 sequence is CASSYSEGTSIQPQHF. The genes are TRBV6-5 and TRBJ1-5. This CDR3 is 16 amino acids long. CDR1 MNHEY and CDR2 SVGAGI come from the germline V gene.

V gene TRBV27 combines with J gene TRBJ2-4; with no DNA, the TCRdb D assignment of TRBD1 cannot be verified. This CDR3 is 17 amino acids long. Germline CDR1 reads MNHEY; CDR2 reads SMNVEV (reference sequence). CDR3 region: CASREAGQGRTKNIQYF.